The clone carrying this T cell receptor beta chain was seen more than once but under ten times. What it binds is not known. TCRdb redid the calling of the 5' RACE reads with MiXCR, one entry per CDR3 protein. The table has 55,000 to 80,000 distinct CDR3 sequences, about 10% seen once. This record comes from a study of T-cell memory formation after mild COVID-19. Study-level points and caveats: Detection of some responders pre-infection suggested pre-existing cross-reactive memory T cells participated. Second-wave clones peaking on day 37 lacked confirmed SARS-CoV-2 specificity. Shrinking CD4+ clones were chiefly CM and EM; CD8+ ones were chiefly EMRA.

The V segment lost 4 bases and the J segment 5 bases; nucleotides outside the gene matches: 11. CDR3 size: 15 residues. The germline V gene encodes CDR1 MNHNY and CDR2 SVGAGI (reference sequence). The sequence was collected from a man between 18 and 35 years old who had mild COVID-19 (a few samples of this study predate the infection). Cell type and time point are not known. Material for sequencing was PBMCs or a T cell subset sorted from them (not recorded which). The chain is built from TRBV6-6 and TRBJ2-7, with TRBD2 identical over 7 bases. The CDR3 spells CASSFGGRMFDEQYF. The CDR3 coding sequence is TGTGCCAGCAGTTTCGGGGGGAGGATGTTCGACGAGCAGTACTTC.